The present entry profiles one T cell receptor (beta chain) with its context. The antigen remains unidentified. Hyperthyroidism was new, under 2 months, in patients aged 18 to 65. Clinicians made diagnoses from clinical symptoms, serum thyroxine, TRAb, thyroid ultrasound and orbital computed tomography. The CDR3 is 15 amino acids. Germline CDR1 is MDHEN and CDR2 is SYDVKM. Unmatched junction bases numbered 11, after V lost 7 bases and J lost 7 bases. The source of the sample is a study of Graves' ophthalmopathy and Graves' hyperthyroidism. Study outcomes and limitations: Blood also contained most of the expanded thyroid clonotypes above 0.001 frequency.

RNA transcripts were the template, and TCR beta CDR3 regions were amplified from them. The first round was an RT-PCR with HTBI primers, and the second round was a multiplex PCR. TCRdb ran MiXCR on the multiplex PCR reads and lists one entry per CDR3 protein. The sample carries around 1.1 million distinct CDR3 sequences, around a third recorded once. Material for sequencing was peripheral blood or thyroid tissue (not recorded which). The clonotype was recovered from an adult man with Graves' hyperthyroidism. J is TRBJ1-5 and V is TRBV28; 9 positions agree with TRBD1. CDR3 sequence: CASTPSGQGGQPQHF. CDR3 in DNA: TGTGCCAGCACTCCATCGGGACAGGGCGGCCAGCCCCAGCATTTT.